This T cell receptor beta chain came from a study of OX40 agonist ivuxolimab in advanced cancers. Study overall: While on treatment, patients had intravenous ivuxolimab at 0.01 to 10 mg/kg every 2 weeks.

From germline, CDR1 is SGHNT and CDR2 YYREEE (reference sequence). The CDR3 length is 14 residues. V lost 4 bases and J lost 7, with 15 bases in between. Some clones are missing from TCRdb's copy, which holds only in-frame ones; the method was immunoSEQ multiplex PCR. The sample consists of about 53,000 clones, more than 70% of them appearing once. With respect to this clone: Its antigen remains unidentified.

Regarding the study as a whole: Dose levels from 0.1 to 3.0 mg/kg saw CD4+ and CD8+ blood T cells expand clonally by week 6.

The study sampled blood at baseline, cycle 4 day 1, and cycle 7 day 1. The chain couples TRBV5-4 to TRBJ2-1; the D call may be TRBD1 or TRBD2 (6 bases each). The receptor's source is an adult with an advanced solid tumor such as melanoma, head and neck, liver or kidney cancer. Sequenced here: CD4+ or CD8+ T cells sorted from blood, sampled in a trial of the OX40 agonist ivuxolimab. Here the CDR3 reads CASSRGGQGNEQFF. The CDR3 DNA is TGTGCCAGCAGCCGAGGGGGGCAAGGGAATGAGCAGTTCTTC.